Presented here are 5 T cell receptor beta chains from one specimen sequenced in a study of control samples from healthy donors and cancer patients. This table comes from immunoSEQ multiplex PCR, and its TCRdb copy is limited to in-frame clones, with some not included. The repertoire includes 170,000 or so clones, 90% to 95% of them detected once, and around 1.6% sits in the top ten. Sequenced: blood. All receptors derive from a young man in good health.

The chain links TRBV3-1 (or the pseudogene TRBV3-2) to TRBJ1-2; D possibly corresponds to TRBD1 (5 bases). V was cut by 4 bases and J by 6 bases, with 15 bases left in between. Germline CDR1 reads LGHDT; CDR2 reads YNNKEL (reference sequence). The CDR3 contains 14 residues. CDR3 in DNA: TGTGCCAGCAGCCCTCGGACAACGAGGCATGGCTACACCTTC. This gives the protein CASSPRTTRHGYTF.

The chain uses TRBV10-2 and TRBJ2-1; D may be TRBD1 or TRBD2 (6 bases each). This CDR3 has 14 amino acids. The germline V and J ends were trimmed by 6 bases and 2 bases, with 11 bases remaining between them. Germline CDR1 WSHSY, CDR2 SAAADI. The chain's CDR3 is CASSIRGAYNEQFF. The CDR3, as DNA: TGCGCCAGCAGCATTAGGGGGGCCTACAATGAGCAGTTCTTC.

CDR3 amino acids: CASSQEYGTPLRGQETQYF. The CDR3 DNA sequence: TGCGCCAGCAGCCAAGAGTACGGGACCCCCCTAAGGGGCCAAGAGACCCAGTACTTC. V gene TRBV4-1 combines with J gene TRBJ2-5; the D call may be TRBD1 or TRBD2 (5 bases each). Trimming shortened V by 0 bases and J by 1 base, and 21 bases separated the two germline ends. This CDR3 is built from 19 residues. CDR1 and CDR2 (germline): MGHRA, YSYEKL.

The chain uses TRBV18 and TRBJ2-1, with 7 bases fitting TRBD2. Germline CDR1 and CDR2: KGHSH and LQKENI. This CDR3 region has 17 residues. V lost 2 bases and J lost 3; bases outside the gene matches: 10. CDR3 sequence (DNA): TGTGCCAGCTCACCAGATCGAGCGGGGAATGGCTACAATGAGCAGTTCTTC. Protein product: CASSPDRAGNGYNEQFF.

The V call is TRBV11-2, the J call TRBJ1-1; no firm D call. Trimming took off 3 bases at V and 4 bases at J, with 3 bases between the two ends. The CDR3 has 11 residues. Germline CDR1 SGHAT, CDR2 FQNNGV. The CDR3 reads CASSLVTEAFF. In DNA form, the CDR3 reads TGTGCCAGCAGCTTGGTCACTGAAGCTTTCTTT.